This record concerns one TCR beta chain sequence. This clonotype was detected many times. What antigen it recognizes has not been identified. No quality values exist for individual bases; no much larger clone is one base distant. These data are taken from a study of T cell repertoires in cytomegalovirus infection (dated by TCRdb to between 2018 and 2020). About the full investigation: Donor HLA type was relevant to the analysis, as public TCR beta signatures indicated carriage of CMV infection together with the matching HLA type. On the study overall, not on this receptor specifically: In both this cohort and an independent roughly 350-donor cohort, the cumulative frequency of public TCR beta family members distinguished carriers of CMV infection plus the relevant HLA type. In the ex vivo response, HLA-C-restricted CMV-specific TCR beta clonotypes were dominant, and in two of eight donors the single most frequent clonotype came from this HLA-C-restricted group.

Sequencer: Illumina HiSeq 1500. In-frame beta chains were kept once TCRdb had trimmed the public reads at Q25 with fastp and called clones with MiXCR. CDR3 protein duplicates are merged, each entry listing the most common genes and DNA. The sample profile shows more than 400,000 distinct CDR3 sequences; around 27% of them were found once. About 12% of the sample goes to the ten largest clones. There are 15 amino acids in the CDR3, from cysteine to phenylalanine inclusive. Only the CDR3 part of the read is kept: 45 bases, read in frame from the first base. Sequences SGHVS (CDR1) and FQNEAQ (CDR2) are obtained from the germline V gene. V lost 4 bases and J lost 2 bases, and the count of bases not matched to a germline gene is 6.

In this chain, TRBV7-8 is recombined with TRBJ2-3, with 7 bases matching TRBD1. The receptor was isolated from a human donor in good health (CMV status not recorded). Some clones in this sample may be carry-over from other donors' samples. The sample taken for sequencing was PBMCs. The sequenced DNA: TGTGCCAGCAGCTACGGGACAGCGGACACAGATACGCAGTATTTT. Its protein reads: CASSYGTADTDTQYF. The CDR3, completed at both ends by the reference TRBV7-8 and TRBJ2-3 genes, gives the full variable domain GAGVSQSPRYKVAKRGQDVALRCDPISGHVSLFWYQQALGQGPEFLTYFQNEAQLDKSGLPSDRFFAERPEGSVSTLKIQRTQQEDSAVYLCASSYGTADTDTQYFGPGTRLTVL.